This is a list of T cell receptor beta chains from one sample in a study of CD8 T cells in Susac syndrome. One entry per CDR3 protein results from TCRdb running MiXCR on the immunoSEQ multiplex PCR reads. The table shows 110,000 to 150,000 distinct CDR3 sequences, with nearly 97% occurring only once. The sequenced sample was CD4+ T cells from PBMCs. All receptors come from a human donor with Susac syndrome. CDR3s include the opening cysteine and the closing phenylalanine or tryptophan. Rows may omit the clone size; those that give it use once, few, many or a size class.

V gene	J gene	clone size	CDR3 protein
TRBV20-1	TRBJ2-3	.	CSARTLRGTDTQYF
TRBV7-2	TRBJ2-5	.	CASSSHGTAGAQYF
TRBV3-1	TRBJ2-2	.	CASRPPRSGFRPGELFF
TRBV6-1	TRBJ1-1	once	CASSGKGTPEAFF
TRBV20-1	TRBJ2-7	.	CSASDRRERSEQYF
TRBV2	TRBJ2-7	.	CASSPTSGSSYEQYF
TRBV29-1	TRBJ1-4	.	CSAQDGGRTNEKLFF
TRBV20-1	TRBJ1-1	.	CSANRFTEAFF
TRBV29-1	TRBJ2-5	.	CSVGGEEETQYF
TRBV29-1	TRBJ2-7	few	CSVSGRVSPYEQYF
TRBV9	TRBJ2-7	.	CASSPSGNILYEQYF
TRBV15	TRBJ2-3	.	CATSRGLLADTDTQYF
TRBV4-1	TRBJ2-5	.	CASSPPGGVKETQYF
TRBV3-1	TRBJ2-1	.	CASSRALGVEQFF
TRBV7-9	TRBJ2-7	.	CASSLELGGEQYF
TRBV12-3/TRBV12-4	TRBJ2-4	.	CASSLGGANIQYF
TRBV29-1	TRBJ2-3	.	CSVGASGRIDTQYF
TRBV18	TRBJ1-5	.	CASSWAIRQPQHF
TRBV3-1	TRBJ2-1	.	CASSQDTGSYNEQFF
TRBV5-6	TRBJ2-5	.	CASSSPPGGYETQYF
TRBV20-1	TRBJ1-1	.	CSARDHRRTEAFF
TRBV6-6	TRBJ1-5	.	CASSHKGGESNQPQHF
TRBV9	TRBJ2-1	.	CASSLRVGQSYNEQFF
TRBV5-4	TRBJ2-2	.	CASSWNRGIGGELFF
TRBV25-1	TRBJ2-1	.	CASVGTGLNEQFF
TRBV7-6	TRBJ2-5	.	CASSGPKDF
TRBV24-1	TRBJ1-5	.	CATSTSGEQPQHF
TRBV3-1	TRBJ2-7	.	CASSQETVAYEQYF
TRBV20-1	TRBJ2-7	.	CSARLTTALRDEQYF
TRBV4-1	TRBJ1-5	.	CASSQPGFGATKHF
TRBV12-3/TRBV12-4	TRBJ2-7	.	CASSLRRPWGEQYF
TRBV5-1	TRBJ1-1	.	CASSLDRDGTEAFF